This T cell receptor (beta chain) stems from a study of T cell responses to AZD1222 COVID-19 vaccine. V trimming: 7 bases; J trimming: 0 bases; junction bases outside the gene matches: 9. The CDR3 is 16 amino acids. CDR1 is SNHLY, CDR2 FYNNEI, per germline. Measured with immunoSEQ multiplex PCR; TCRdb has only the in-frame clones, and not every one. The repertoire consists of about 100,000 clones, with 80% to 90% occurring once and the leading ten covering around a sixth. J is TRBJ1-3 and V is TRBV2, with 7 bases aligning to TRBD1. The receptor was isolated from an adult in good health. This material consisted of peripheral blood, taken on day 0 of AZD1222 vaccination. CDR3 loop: CASTQTGISSGNTIYF. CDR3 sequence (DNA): TGTGCCAGCACCCAGACAGGGATAAGCTCTGGAAACACCATATATTTT.